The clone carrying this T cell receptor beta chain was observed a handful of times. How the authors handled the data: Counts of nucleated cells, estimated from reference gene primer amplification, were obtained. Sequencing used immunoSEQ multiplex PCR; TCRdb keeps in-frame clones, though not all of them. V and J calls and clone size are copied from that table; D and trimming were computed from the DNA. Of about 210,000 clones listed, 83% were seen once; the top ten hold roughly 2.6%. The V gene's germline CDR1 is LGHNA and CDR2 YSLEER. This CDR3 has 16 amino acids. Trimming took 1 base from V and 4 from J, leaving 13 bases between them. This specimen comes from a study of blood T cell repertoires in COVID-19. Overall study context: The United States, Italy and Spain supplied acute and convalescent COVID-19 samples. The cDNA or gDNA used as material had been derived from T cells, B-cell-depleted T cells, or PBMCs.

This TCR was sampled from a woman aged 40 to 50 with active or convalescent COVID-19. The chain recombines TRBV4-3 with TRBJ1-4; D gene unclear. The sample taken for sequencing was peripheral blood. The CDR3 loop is CASSQAFAADNEKLFF. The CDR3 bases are TGCGCCAGCAGCCAAGCCTTCGCGGCCGATAATGAAAAACTGTTTTTT.